The rows below give T cell receptor beta chains drawn from one sample of a study of T-cell memory formation after mild COVID-19. TCRdb re-derived calls from the 5' RACE reads in MiXCR, one entry per CDR3 protein. The table records 220,000 or so distinct CDR3 sequences, roughly 10% of them present only once. Sequencing used PBMCs or a T cell subset sorted from them (not recorded which). The receptors derive from a man aged 18 to 29 who had mild COVID-19 (a few samples of this study predate the infection). Cell type and time point are not known. Each CDR3 is given with its conserved first and last residue. Fields, in order: CDR3 DNA, CDR3 protein, V gene, CDR3 length, clone size, D gene, J gene. A D gene is named only where the DNA matches it firmly. Size tells how often a clone was seen (once, few, many) or the class of an expanded clone, and some rows leave it out.

TGTGCCACCAGTGATCCGGGACTAGCGTCGATTGATACGCAGTATTTT | CATSDPGLASIDTQYF | TRBV24-1 | 16 | many | TRBD2 | TRBJ2-3
TGTGCCAGCAGTTCTAGCGGCTTAAACAATGAGCAGTTCTTC | CASSSSGLNNEQFF | TRBV12-3/TRBV12-4 | 14 | few | TRBD2 | TRBJ2-1
TGCGCCAGCAGCTTGGGGACAGACACAGATACGCAGTATTTT | CASSLGTDTDTQYF | TRBV5-1 | 14 | many | . | TRBJ2-3
TGTGCCAGCAGCGCCGACAGGGTTCGCGGCTACACCTTC | CASSADRVRGYTF | TRBV7-2 | 13 | few | TRBD1 | TRBJ1-2
TGTGCCAGCAGCTTACAGGTTACAGATACGCAGTATTTT | CASSLQVTDTQYF | TRBV7-3 | 13 | many | . | TRBJ2-3
TGTGCCAGCAGTTTAAGGGCGGGAGATGAAGCTTTCTTT | CASSLRAGDEAFF | TRBV27 | 13 | few | . | TRBJ1-1
TGCAGTGCTAGTCACGACTACCAAGAGACCCAGTACTTC | CSASHDYQETQYF | TRBV20-1 | 13 | few | . | TRBJ2-5
TGTGCCAGCAGCTGGGACAGGGGGGGTCAGCCCCAGCATTTT | CASSWDRGGQPQHF | TRBV7-8 | 14 | few | TRBD1 | TRBJ1-5
TGTGCCAGCCGTCGGGCAGCGAAGCAGTATTTT | CASRRAAKQYF | TRBV28 | 11 | few | . | TRBJ2-3
TGCGCCAGCAGCCAAGCCGCCTCGACTAGCGGGGGGACTGGAGAGACCCAGTACTTC | CASSQAASTSGGTGETQYF | TRBV4-1 | 19 | few | TRBD2 | TRBJ2-5
TGTGCCAGCAGCTTAGGACTAGCGGGAGATACGCAGTATTTT | CASSLGLAGDTQYF | TRBV7-9 | 14 | . | TRBD2 | TRBJ2-3
TGTGCCAGCTCACCTAGCCCCGGGCATCAGCCCCAGCATTTT | CASSPSPGHQPQHF | TRBV5-5 | 14 | few | . | TRBJ1-5
TGTGCCAGCAGCGCTAGACAGGGTCTCGACACTGAAGCTTTCTTT | CASSARQGLDTEAFF | TRBV9 | 15 | . | TRBD1 | TRBJ1-1
TGTGCCAGCAGATGGGGACGCTCCTATAATTCACCCCTCCACTTT | CASRWGRSYNSPLHF | TRBV12-3/TRBV12-4 | 15 | . | . | TRBJ1-6
TGTGCCAGCAGTCCCTCCGGGGCGGGGGCTGAGACCCAGTACTTC | CASSPSGAGAETQYF | TRBV12-3/TRBV12-4 | 15 | many | . | TRBJ2-5
TGTGCCAGCAGTTACTCAGGAGGTTATGAAAAACTGTTTTTT | CASSYSGGYEKLFF | TRBV6-5 | 14 | many | . | TRBJ1-4
TGTGCCAGCAGCGTTACCGGACAGGGCTCAGGAAACACCATATATTTT | CASSVTGQGSGNTIYF | TRBV9 | 16 | . | TRBD1 | TRBJ1-3
TGTGCCAGCTCACCACAGGGGCTCGGTGCAGATACGCAGTATTTT | CASSPQGLGADTQYF | TRBV18 | 15 | few | . | TRBJ2-3
TGTGCCAGCAGCTCGTCCCTAGCGGGGGGGAATGAGCAGTTCTTC | CASSSSLAGGNEQFF | TRBV7-2 | 15 | . | TRBD2 | TRBJ2-1
TGTGCCAGCAGCTTAGATCCCCCCAGGGGAGCTTTCTTT | CASSLDPPRGAFF | TRBV11-2 | 13 | few | . | TRBJ1-1
TGCAGCCCAGACAGGGGTGGGGGAGCTTTCTTT | CSPDRGGGAFF | TRBV29-1 | 11 | many | TRBD1 | TRBJ1-1
TGTGCCAGCAGCCCGGGCCTCTATAATTCACCCCTCCACTTT | CASSPGLYNSPLHF | TRBV7-8 | 14 | . | . | TRBJ1-6